The clone carrying this TCR beta chain was counted once. The data were produced by immunoSEQ multiplex PCR, yet TCRdb's version contains in-frame clones alone and is incomplete. The table records under 150,000 clones, 75% to 85% of them present only once. The record originates from a study of T cell responses to AZD1222 COVID-19 vaccine. The V and J ends lost 4 bases and 8 bases respectively, with 8 bases between them. Germline V gives CDR1 LGHDT, CDR2 YNNKEL (reference sequence). The length of the CDR3 is 12 residues. The V gene is TRBV3-1 (or the pseudogene TRBV3-2), the J gene TRBJ2-2, with D hard to call. Here the sequenced sample was peripheral blood, taken 28 days after the second dose of the MenACWY control vaccine. The receptor's source is an adult who received the MenACWY meningococcal vaccine as a control. DNA of the CDR3: TGTGCCAGCAGCCCCTATCAGGGGGAGCTGTTTTTT. As protein: CASSPYQGELFF.